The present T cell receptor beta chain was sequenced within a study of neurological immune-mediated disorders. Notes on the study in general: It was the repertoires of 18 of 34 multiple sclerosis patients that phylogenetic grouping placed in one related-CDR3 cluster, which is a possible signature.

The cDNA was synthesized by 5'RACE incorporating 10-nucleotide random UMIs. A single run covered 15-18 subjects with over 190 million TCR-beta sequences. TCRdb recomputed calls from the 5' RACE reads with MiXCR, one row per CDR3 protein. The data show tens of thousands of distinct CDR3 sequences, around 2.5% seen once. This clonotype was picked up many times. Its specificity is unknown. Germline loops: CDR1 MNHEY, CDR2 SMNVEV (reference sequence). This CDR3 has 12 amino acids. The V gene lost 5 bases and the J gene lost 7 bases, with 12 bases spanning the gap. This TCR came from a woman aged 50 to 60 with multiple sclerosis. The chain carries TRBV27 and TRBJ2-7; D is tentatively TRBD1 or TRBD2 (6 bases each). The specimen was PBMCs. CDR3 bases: TGTGCCAGCAGTCCCCAAGGGGGGGAGCAGTACTTC. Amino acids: CASSPQGGEQYF.